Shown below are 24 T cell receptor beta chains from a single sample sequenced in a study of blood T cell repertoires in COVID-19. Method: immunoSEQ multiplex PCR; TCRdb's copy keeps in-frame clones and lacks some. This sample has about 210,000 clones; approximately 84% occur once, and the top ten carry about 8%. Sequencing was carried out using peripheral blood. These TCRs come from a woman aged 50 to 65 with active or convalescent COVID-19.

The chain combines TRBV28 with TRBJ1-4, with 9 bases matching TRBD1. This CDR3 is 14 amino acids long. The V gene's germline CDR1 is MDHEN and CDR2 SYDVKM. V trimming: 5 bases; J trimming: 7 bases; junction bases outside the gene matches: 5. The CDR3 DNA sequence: TGTGCCAGCAGTCGTCCGGGACAGGGTGAAAAACTGTTTTTT. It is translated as CASSRPGQGEKLFF.

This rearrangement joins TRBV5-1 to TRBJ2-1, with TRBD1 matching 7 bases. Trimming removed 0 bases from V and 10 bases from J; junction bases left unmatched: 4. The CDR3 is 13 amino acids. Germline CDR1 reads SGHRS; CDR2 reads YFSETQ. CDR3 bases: TGCGCCAGCAGCTTGGAGGGGGCAACGGAGCAGTTCTTC. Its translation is CASSLEGATEQFF.

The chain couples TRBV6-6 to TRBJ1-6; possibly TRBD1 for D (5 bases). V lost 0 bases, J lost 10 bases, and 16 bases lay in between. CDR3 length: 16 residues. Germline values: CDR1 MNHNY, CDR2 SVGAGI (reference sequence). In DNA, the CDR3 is TGTGCCAGCAGTTACTCGGGGCAAGGGAGGACATCACCCCTCCACTTT. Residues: CASSYSGQGRTSPLHF.

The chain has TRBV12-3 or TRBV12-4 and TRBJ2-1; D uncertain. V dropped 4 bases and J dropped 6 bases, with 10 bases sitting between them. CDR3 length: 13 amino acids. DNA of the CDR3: TGTGCCAGCAGTTCAGCCTACGGCAATGAGCAGTTCTTC. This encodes CASSSAYGNEQFF.

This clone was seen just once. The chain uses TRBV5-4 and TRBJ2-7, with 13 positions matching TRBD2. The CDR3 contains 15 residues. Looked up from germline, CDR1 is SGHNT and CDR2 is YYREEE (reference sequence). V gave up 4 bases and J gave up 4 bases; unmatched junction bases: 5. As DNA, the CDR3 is TGTGCCAGCAGCCTGGGGACTAGCGGGGCGTACGAGCAGTACTTC. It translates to CASSLGTSGAYEQYF.

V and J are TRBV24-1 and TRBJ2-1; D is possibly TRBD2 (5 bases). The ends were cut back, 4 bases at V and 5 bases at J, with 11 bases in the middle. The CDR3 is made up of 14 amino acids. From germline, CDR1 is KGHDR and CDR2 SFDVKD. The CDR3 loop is CATSDRLSDNEQFF. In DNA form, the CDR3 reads TGTGCCACCAGTGACCGACTATCGGACAATGAGCAGTTCTTC.

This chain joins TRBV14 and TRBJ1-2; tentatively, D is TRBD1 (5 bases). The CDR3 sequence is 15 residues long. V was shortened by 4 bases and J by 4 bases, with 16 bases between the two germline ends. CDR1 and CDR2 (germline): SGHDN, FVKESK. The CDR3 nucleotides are TGTGCCAGCAGCCGCGGGACTCCAGTCGGCTATGGCTACACCTTC. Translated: CASSRGTPVGYGYTF.

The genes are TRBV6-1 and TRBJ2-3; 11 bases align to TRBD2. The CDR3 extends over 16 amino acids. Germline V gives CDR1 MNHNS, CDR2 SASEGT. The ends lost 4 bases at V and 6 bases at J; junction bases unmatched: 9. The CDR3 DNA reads TGTGCCAGCAGTGTAGGTAGCGGGGGGGCAAGGGATACGCAGTATTTT. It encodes CASSVGSGGARDTQYF.

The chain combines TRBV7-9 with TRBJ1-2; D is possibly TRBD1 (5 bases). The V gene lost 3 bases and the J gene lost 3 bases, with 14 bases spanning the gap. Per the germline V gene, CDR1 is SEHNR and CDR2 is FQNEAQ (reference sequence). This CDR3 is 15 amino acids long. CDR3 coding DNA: TGTGCCAGCAGCTTGGGCTACGACAGAGACTATGGCTACACCTTC. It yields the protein CASSLGYDRDYGYTF.

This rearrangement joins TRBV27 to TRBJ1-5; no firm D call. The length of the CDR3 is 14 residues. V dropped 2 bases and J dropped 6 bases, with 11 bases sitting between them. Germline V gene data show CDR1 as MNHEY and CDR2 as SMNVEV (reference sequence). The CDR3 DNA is TGTGCCAGCAGTTTAAGGTTAGGAGTTCAGCCCCAGCATTTT. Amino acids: CASSLRLGVQPQHF.

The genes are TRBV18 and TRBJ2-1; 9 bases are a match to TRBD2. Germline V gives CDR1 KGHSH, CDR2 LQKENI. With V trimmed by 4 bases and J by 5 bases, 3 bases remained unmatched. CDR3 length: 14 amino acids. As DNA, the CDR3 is TGTGCCAGCTCACAGGGACTAGCCCACAATGAGCAGTTCTTC. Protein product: CASSQGLAHNEQFF.

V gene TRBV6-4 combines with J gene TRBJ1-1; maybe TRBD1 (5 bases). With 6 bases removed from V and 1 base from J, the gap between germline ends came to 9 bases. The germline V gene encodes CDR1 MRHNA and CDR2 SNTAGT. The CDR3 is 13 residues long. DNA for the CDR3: TGTGCCAGCAGAGACAGAGCGAACACTGAAGCTTTCTTT. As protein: CASRDRANTEAFF.

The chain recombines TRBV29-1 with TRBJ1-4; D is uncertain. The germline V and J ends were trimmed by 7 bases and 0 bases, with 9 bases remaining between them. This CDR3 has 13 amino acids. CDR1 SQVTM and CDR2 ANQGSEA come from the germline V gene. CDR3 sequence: CSGGRSTNEKLFF. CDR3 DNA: TGCAGCGGCGGGAGGTCAACTAATGAAAAACTGTTTTTT.

Written as DNA, the CDR3 is TGTGCCAGCAGTCGAGGGGGGGGGAGCGGGTCAACTGAAGCTTTCTTT. Translated, it gives CASSRGGGSGSTEAFF. The chain uses TRBV6-6 and TRBJ1-1; D is possibly TRBD1 (6 bases). Trimming took off 5 bases at V and 5 bases at J, with 21 bases between the two ends. This CDR3 is 16 amino acids long. CDR1 is MNHNY and CDR2 is SVGAGI in the germline V gene (reference sequence).

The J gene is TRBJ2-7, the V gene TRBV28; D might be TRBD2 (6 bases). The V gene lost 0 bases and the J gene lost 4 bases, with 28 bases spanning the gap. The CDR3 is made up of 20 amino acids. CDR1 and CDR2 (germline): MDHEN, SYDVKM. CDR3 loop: CASSLWPGTATGTPLYEQYF. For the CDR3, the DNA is TGTGCCAGCAGTTTATGGCCCGGGACGGCCACCGGGACTCCCTTGTACGAGCAGTACTTC. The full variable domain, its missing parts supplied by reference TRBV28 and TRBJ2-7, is DVKVTQSSRYLVKRTGEKVFLECVQDMDHENMFWYRQDPGLGLRLIYFSYDVKMKEKGDIPEGYSVSREKKERFSLILESASTNQTSMYLCASSLWPGTATGTPLYEQYFGPGTRLTVT.

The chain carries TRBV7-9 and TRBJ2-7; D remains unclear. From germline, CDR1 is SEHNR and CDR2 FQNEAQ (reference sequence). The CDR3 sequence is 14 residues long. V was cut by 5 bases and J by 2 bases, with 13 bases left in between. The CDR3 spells CASSPGRPAYEQYF. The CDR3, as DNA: TGTGCCAGCAGCCCGGGTCGGCCCGCCTACGAGCAGTACTTC.

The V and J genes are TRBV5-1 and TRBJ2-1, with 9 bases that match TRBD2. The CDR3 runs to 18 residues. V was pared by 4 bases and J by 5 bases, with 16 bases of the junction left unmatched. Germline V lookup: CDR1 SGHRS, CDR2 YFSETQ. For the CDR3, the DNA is TGCGCCAGCAGCCCCGGATGGCTAGCGGGGACTAAGAACAATGAGCAGTTCTTC. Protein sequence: CASSPGWLAGTKNNEQFF.

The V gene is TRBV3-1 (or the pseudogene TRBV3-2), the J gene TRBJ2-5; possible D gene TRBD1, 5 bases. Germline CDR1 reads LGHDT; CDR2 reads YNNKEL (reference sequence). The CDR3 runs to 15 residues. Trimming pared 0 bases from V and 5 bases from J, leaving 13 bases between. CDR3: CASSQEGRGRETQYF. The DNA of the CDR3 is TGTGCCAGCAGCCAAGAAGGAAGGGGTCGGGAGACCCAGTACTTC.

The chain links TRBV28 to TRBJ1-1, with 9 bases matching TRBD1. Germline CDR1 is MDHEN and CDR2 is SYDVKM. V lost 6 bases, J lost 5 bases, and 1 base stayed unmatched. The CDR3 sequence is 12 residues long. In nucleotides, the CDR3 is TGTGCCAGCAGGACAGGGGGGACTGAAGCTTTCTTT. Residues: CASRTGGTEAFF. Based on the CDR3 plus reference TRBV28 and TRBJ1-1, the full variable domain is DVKVTQSSRYLVKRTGEKVFLECVQDMDHENMFWYRQDPGLGLRLIYFSYDVKMKEKGDIPEGYSVSREKKERFSLILESASTNQTSMYLCASRTGGTEAFFGQGTRLTVV.

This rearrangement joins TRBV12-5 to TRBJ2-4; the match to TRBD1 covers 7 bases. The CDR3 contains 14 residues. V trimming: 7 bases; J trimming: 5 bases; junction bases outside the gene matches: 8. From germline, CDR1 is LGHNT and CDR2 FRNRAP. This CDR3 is CASATGAGQNIQYF. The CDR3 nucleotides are TGTGCTAGTGCCACAGGGGCAGGTCAAAACATTCAGTACTTC.

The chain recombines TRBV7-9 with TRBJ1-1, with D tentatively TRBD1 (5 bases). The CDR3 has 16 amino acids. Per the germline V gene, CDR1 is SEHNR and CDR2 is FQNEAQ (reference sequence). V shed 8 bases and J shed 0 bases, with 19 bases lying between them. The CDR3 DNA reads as TGTGCCAGCGGCAATGGAGGGGTCCACATGAACACTGAAGCTTTCTTT. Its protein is CASGNGGVHMNTEAFF.

In nucleotides, the CDR3 is TGTGCCAGCAACCTGGACAGCATTTTGGCCACCTTC. It encodes CASNLDSILATF. The rearrangement links TRBV5-5 to TRBJ1-2, with D perhaps TRBD1 (6 bases). The ends were cut back, 6 bases at V and 13 bases at J, with 19 bases in the middle. Germline-derived CDR1 and CDR2 are SGHKS and YYEKEE (reference sequence). The CDR3 is made up of 12 amino acids.

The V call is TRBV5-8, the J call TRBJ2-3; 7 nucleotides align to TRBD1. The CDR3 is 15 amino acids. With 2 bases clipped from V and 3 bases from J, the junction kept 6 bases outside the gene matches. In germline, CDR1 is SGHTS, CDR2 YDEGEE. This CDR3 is CASSFRQGQTDTQYF. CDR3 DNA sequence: TGTGCCAGCAGCTTCCGACAGGGACAAACAGATACGCAGTATTTT.

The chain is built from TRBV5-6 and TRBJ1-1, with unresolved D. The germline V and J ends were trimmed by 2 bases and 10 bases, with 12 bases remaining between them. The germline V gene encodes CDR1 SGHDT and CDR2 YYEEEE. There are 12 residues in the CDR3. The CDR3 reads CASSFGGPGAFF. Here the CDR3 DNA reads TGTGCCAGCAGCTTTGGAGGCCCCGGAGCTTTCTTT.